Given below is one TCR beta chain in context. These data originate in a study of blood T cell repertoires in COVID-19. Background on the study: Spain, Italy and the United States supplied samples that represented acute and convalescent COVID-19. PBMCs, B-cell-depleted T cells, or T cells were the source of the cDNA or gDNA that made up the material.

Authors' analysis steps: Cell counts per sample came from amplifying reference gene primers. The method was immunoSEQ multiplex PCR; TCRdb's version includes in-frame clones alone and lacks a portion of them. Clone size and V and J calls were adopted from that table, with D and trimming inferred from the DNA. The table lists some 65,000 clones, roughly 92% of them singletons. The clonotype originates from a man aged 65 to 79 with active COVID-19. The specimen was peripheral blood.

CDR3: CASSGQDSLDTEAFF. CDR3 DNA: TGTGCCAGCAGCGGCCAGGACAGCTTGGACACTGAAGCTTTCTTT. This chain links TRBV11-1 with TRBJ1-1; the D gene is possibly TRBD1 (6 bases). V lost 5 bases, J lost 3 bases, and 16 bases lay in between. CDR1 SGHAT and CDR2 FQDESV come from the germline V gene (reference sequence). The CDR3 runs to 15 residues.